Listed here are 17 T cell receptor beta chains from one sample, sequenced in a study of read filtering for tumor transcriptome and immune sequencing. Molecular barcoded adaptors covering alpha/delta and beta/gamma chains were used on 400 ng RNA. A single record per CDR3 protein comes from TCRdb applying MiXCR to the reads. This sample carries 39,000 or so distinct CDR3 sequences, under 15% of them seen once, and the ten largest clones take approximately 30%. The sample comprised a population of CD138-negative cells sorted from bone marrow. Receptors originate from a donor aged 40 or older with multiple myeloma.

Worth noting for this clonotype: Possible read error: a much larger clone is one base away. The chain is built from TRBV12-5 and TRBJ1-3; a possible D gene is TRBD1 (5 bases). This CDR3 has 14 amino acids. Germline values: CDR1 LGHNT, CDR2 FRNRAP. As DNA, the CDR3 is TGTGCTAGTGGATCGGCGGGGAGGGGAAACACCGTATATTTT. Its protein is CASGSAGRGNTVYF.

The table lists this clonotype with many counts. CDR3 loop: CASSLGDYNEQFF. Written as DNA, the CDR3 is TGTGCCAGCAGCTTGGGGGACTACAATGAGCAGTTCTTC. This chain connects TRBV7-3 to TRBJ2-1; D possibly uses TRBD1 or TRBD2 (5 bases each). Germline values: CDR1 SGHTA, CDR2 FQGTGA. The CDR3 extends over 13 amino acids. V dropped 3 bases and J dropped 3 bases, with 6 bases sitting between them.

This clonotype was seen at least ten times. The V and J genes are TRBV28 and TRBJ2-1; 10 nucleotides match TRBD1. The ends lost 7 bases at V and 6 bases at J; junction bases unmatched: 9. This CDR3 region has 15 residues. CDR1 is MDHEN, CDR2 SYDVKM, per germline. DNA for the CDR3: TGTGCCAGCACCTACCGGGACAGGGGATTCAATGAGCAGTTCTTC. Translation: CASTYRDRGFNEQFF. Full variable domain (rest looked up from reference TRBV28 and TRBJ2-1): DVKVTQSSRYLVKRTGEKVFLECVQDMDHENMFWYRQDPGLGLRLIYFSYDVKMKEKGDIPEGYSVSREKKERFSLILESASTNQTSMYLCASTYRDRGFNEQFFGPGTRLTVL.

Note on this clonotype: It is likely a read error: a sequence one base away is far more abundant. The chain recombines TRBV20-1 with TRBJ2-1, with 9 nucleotides matching TRBD1. CDR3 size: 13 residues. The V gene's germline CDR1 is DFQATT and CDR2 SNEGSKA (reference sequence). CDR3: CSARGTGPETRYF. The CDR3 DNA reads as TGCAGTGCTAGGGGGACAGGGCCGGAGACCCGGTACTTC.

This clonotype was seen repeatedly, ten times or more. The chain has TRBV10-3 and TRBJ2-7; D gene uncertain. The CDR3 is 12 amino acids. Trimming shortened V by 2 bases and J by 4 bases, and 6 bases separated the two germline ends. Germline CDR1 reads ENHRY; CDR2 reads SYGVKD. The CDR3 coding sequence is TGTGCCATCAGTGAGATTGTGTACGAGCAGTACTTC. Translated: CAISEIVYEQYF.

In its sample, this clonotype was seen many times. This sequence joins TRBV7-9 and TRBJ2-3, with D uncertain. The germline V and J ends were trimmed by 3 bases and 3 bases, with 7 bases remaining between them. Germline CDR1 is SEHNR and CDR2 is FQNEAQ (reference sequence). CDR3 length: 13 amino acids. The CDR3: CASSFPVTDTQYF. The DNA for the CDR3 is TGTGCCAGCAGCTTCCCCGTAACAGATACGCAGTATTTT.

The table lists this clonotype with many counts. The gene calls are TRBV7-9 and TRBJ1-1, with 9 bases fitting TRBD1. V was clipped by 5 bases and J by 4 bases; unmatched bases: 8. This CDR3 comprises 15 residues. CDR1 SEHNR and CDR2 FQNEAQ come from the germline V gene (reference sequence). This CDR3 reads CASSEQGAGITEAFF. In nucleotides, the CDR3 is TGTGCCAGCAGCGAACAGGGGGCAGGGATCACTGAAGCTTTCTTT.

This rearrangement joins TRBV7-2 to TRBJ2-3; 9 nucleotides line up with TRBD2. Germline V gene data show CDR1 as SGHTA and CDR2 as FQGNSA. J was trimmed by 4 bases and V by 2 bases; bases with no gene match: 16. The CDR3 has 19 residues. CDR3 amino acids: CASSLTSGRRVGSADTQYF. The CDR3 coding sequence is TGTGCCAGCAGCTTAACCAGCGGGAGGAGAGTTGGGTCTGCAGATACGCAGTATTTT. Supplemented by reference TRBV7-2 and TRBJ2-3, the full variable domain reads GAGVSQSPSNKVTEKGKDVELRCDPISGHTALYWYRQSLGQGLEFLIYFQGNSAPDKSGLPSDRFSAERTGGSVSTLTIQRTQQEDSAVYLCASSLTSGRRVGSADTQYFGPGTRLTVL.

J is TRBJ2-2 and V is TRBV7-7; no clear D. CDR3 size: 12 residues. Germline V gives CDR1 SSHAT, CDR2 FNYEAQ (reference sequence). CDR3 region: CAIRANTGELFF. The CDR3 nucleotides are TGTGCTATACGAGCGAACACCGGGGAGCTGTTTTTT.

This clonotype has ten or more counts. The chain uses TRBV7-9 and TRBJ1-5; no definite D call. The CDR3 is 15 residues long. V dropped 1 base and J dropped 0 bases, with 7 bases sitting between them. CDR1 and CDR2 (germline): SEHNR, FQNEAQ (reference sequence). CDR3 DNA sequence: TGTGCCAGCAGCTTAGAAGGGTCTAGCAATCAGCCCCAGCATTTT. Residues: CASSLEGSSNQPQHF.

This clonotype was found many times. The chain recombines TRBV20-1 with TRBJ2-7; maybe TRBD2 (5 bases). From germline, CDR1 is DFQATT and CDR2 SNEGSKA (reference sequence). This CDR3 contains 13 residues. The V and J ends lost 8 bases and 0 bases respectively, with 14 bases between them. Here the CDR3 DNA reads TGCAGTTACCCGCGGGTGCCCTCCTACGAGCAGTACTTC. This translates into CSYPRVPSYEQYF.

Remarks on this clonotype: This may come from a read error, since a much larger clone is one base off. This rearrangement joins TRBV28 to TRBJ2-1; D is unresolved. Trimming removed 6 bases at V and 2 bases at J, with 14 bases between. The germline V gene encodes CDR1 MDHEN and CDR2 SYDVKM. This CDR3 region has 15 residues. CDR3 DNA sequence: TGTGCCAGCAGCCTCCCGTCGGTTCCCTACAATGAGCAGTTCTTC. The encoded protein is CASSLPSVPYNEQFF.

This clonotype was seen a handful of times. The chain recombines TRBV20-1 with TRBJ2-5; D unclear. Looked up from germline, CDR1 is DFQATT and CDR2 is SNEGSKA (reference sequence). This CDR3 is 14 amino acids long. Trimming shortened V by 3 bases and J by 2 bases, and 13 bases separated the two germline ends. The CDR3 nucleotides read TGCAGTGCTAGTATTCGGACCTTGCAAGAGACCCAGTACTTC. Protein: CSASIRTLQETQYF.

This clonotype was found many times. The genes are TRBV5-1 and TRBJ2-5, with 9 bases identical to TRBD2. Losses at the gene ends were 2 bases for V and 5 bases for J; bases not matched to a gene: 13. The CDR3 length is 17 residues. In germline, CDR1 is SGHRS, CDR2 YFSETQ. The CDR3 loop reads CASSLRGQREVAETQYF. CDR3 DNA: TGCGCCAGCAGCTTACGTGGGCAGCGGGAGGTTGCGGAGACCCAGTACTTC.

The CDR3 sequence: CSAQKQGVSYEQYF. DNA for the CDR3: TGCAGTGCTCAGAAACAGGGGGTGTCCTACGAGCAGTACTTC. The rearrangement uses TRBV20-1 and TRBJ2-7; 8 bases align to TRBD1. The germline V gene has CDR1 DFQATT and CDR2 SNEGSKA (reference sequence). Trimming took 5 bases from V and 1 from J; bases not matched to a gene: 7. CDR3 size: 14 residues.

This clonotype was detected many times. This chain uses TRBV3-1 with TRBJ2-1; D gene unclear. V lost 1 base, J lost 6 bases, and 13 bases lay in between. The CDR3 has 15 amino acids. Germline CDR1 LGHDT, CDR2 YNNKEL (reference sequence). The CDR3 DNA reads TGTGCCAGCAGCCAAGGGCTAGGTGCAGCCAATGAGCAGTTCTTC. Amino acids: CASSQGLGAANEQFF.

With respect to this clonotype: A much larger clone sits a single nucleotide away, making a read error possible. The rearrangement uses TRBV7-2 and TRBJ2-5; D perhaps matches TRBD2 (5 bases). The V gene's germline CDR1 is SGHTA and CDR2 FQGNSA. The CDR3 spans 16 residues. The CDR3 loop reads CASSLGSGIGGESQYF. CDR3 DNA: TGTGCCAGCAGCTTAGGTAGTGGGATCGGAGGAGAGTCCCAGTACTTC.